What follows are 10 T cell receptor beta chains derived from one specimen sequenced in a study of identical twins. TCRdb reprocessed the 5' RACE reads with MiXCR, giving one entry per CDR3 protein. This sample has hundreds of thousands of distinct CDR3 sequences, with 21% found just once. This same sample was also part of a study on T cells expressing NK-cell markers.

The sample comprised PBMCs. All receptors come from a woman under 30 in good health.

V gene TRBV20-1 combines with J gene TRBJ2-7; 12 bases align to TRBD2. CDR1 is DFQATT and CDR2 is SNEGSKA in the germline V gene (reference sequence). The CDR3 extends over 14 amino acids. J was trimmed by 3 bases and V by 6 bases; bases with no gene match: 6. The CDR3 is CSASGLAGHYEQYF. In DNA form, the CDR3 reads TGCAGTGCGTCGGGACTAGCGGGCCACTACGAGCAGTACTTC.

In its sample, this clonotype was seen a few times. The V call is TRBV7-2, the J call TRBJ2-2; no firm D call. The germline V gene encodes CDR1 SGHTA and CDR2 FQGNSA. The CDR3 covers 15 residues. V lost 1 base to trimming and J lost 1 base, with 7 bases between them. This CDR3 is CASSLGAQNTGELFF. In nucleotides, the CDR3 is TGTGCCAGCAGCTTAGGGGCACAGAACACCGGGGAGCTGTTTTTT.

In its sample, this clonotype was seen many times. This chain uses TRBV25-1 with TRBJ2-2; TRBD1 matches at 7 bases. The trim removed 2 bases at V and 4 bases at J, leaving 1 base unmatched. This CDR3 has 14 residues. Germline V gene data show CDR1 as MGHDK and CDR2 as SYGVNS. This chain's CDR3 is CASSEDRATGELFF. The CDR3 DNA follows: TGTGCCAGCAGTGAAGACAGGGCCACCGGGGAGCTGTTTTTT. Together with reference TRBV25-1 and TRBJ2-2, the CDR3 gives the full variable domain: EADIYQTPRYLVIGTGKKITLECSQTMGHDKMYWYQQDPGMELHLIHYSYGVNSTEKGDLSSESTVSRIRTEHFPLTLESARPSHTSQYLCASSEDRATGELFFGEGSRLTVL.

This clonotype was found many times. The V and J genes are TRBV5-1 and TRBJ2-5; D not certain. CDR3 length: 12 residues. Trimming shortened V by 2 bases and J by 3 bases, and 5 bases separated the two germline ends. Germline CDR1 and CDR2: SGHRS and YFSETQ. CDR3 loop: CASSFEEETQYF. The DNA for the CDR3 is TGCGCCAGCAGCTTCGAGGAAGAGACCCAGTACTTC.

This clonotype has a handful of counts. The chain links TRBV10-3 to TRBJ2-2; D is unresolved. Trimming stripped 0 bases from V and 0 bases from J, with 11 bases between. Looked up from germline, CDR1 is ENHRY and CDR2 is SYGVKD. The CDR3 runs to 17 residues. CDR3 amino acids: CAISESRRFSNTGELFF. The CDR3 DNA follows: TGTGCCATCAGTGAGTCAAGACGGTTCTCGAACACCGGGGAGCTGTTTTTT.

The CDR3 nucleotides are TGTGCCAGCAACCCCGGGGGTAACTATGGCTACACCTTC. Amino acids: CASNPGGNYGYTF. The chain combines TRBV12-3 or TRBV12-4 with TRBJ1-2; TRBD1 might be the D (5 bases). Trimming cost V 7 bases and J 1 base, with 10 bases left between them. The CDR3 is 13 amino acids.

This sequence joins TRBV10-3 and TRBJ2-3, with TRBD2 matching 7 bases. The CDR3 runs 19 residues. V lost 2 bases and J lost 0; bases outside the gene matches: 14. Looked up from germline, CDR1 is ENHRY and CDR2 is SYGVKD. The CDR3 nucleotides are TGTGCCATCAGTGAGATAAGGGCGGGAGTTCTAGATAGCACAGATACGCAGTATTTT. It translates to CAISEIRAGVLDSTDTQYF.

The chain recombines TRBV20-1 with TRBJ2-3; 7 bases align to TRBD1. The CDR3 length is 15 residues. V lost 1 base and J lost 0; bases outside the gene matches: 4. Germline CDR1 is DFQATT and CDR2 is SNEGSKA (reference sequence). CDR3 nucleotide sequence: TGCAGTGCTAGAGGAGGGGGCGGTAGCACAGATACGCAGTATTTT. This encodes CSARGGGGSTDTQYF.

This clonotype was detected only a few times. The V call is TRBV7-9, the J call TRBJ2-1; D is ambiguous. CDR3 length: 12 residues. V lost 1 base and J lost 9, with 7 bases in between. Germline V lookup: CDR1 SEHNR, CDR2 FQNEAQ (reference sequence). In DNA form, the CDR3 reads TGTGCCAGCAGCTTAGAGTCTGGTGAGCAGTTCTTC. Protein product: CASSLESGEQFF.

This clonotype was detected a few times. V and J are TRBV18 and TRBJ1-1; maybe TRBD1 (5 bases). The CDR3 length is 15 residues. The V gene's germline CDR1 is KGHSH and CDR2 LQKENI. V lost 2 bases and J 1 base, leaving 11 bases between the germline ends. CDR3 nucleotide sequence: TGTGCCAGCTCACCATTTTCAGGGACGAACACTGAAGCTTTCTTT. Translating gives CASSPFSGTNTEAFF.